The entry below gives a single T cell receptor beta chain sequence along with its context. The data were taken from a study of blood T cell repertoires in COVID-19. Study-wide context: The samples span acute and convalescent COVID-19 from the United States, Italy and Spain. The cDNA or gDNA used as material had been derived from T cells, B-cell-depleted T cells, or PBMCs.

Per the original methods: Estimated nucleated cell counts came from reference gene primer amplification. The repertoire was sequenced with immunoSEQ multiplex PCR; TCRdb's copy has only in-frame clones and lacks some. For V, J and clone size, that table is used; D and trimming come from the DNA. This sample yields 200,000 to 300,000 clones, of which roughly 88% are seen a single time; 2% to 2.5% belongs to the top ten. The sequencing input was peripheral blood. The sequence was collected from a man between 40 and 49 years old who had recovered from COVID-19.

The CDR3 nucleotides read TGTGCCTGGAGTGTACTGGCTAGCGGGGGATCCGTTTCCTCCGTTATCTACGAGCAGTACTTC. It codes for CAWSVLASGGSVSSVIYEQYF. This chain connects TRBV30 to TRBJ2-7, with TRBD2 matching 10 bases. The CDR3 runs to 21 residues. V gave up 0 bases and J gave up 3 bases; unmatched junction bases: 23. Per the germline V gene, CDR1 is GTSNPN and CDR2 is SVGIG (reference sequence). Full variable domain (rest looked up from reference TRBV30 and TRBJ2-7): SQTIHQWPATLVQPVGSPLSLECTVEGTSNPNLYWYRQAAGRGLQLLFYSVGIGQISSEVPQNLSASRPQDRQFILSSKKLLLSDSGFYLCAWSVLASGGSVSSVIYEQYFGPGTRLTVT.